Below, 28 T cell receptor beta chains from the same sample are listed, as sequenced in a study of graft-versus-host responses after intestinal transplantation. The assay was immunoSEQ multiplex PCR, and TCRdb's table has in-frame clones only and misses some. The table shows around 92,000 clones, with about 83% occurring only once. The specimen was PBMCs, collected 255 days after intestinal transplant. These receptors all stem from a human patient who received an intestinal transplant, so some T cells may come from the graft donor.

The genes are TRBV15 and TRBJ1-3, with D uncertain. Trimming shortened V by 3 bases and J by 2 bases, and 8 bases separated the two germline ends. The CDR3 runs to 14 residues. Per germline, CDR1 LNHNV and CDR2 YYDKDF (reference sequence). CDR3 in amino acids: CATSSGSAGNTIYF. For the CDR3, the DNA is TGTGCCACCAGCAGCGGTTCGGCTGGAAACACCATATATTTT.

In its sample, this clone was seen a few times. The chain is built from TRBV7-3 and TRBJ2-3; 9 nucleotides agree with TRBD2. Per the germline V gene, CDR1 is SGHTA and CDR2 is FQGTGA. The J segment lost 10 bases and the V segment lost 2 bases, leaving 1 base of the junction unmatched. The CDR3 extends over 12 amino acids. CDR3 in DNA: TGTGCCAGCAGCTTAGCGGGGGGGCCGCAGTATTTT. Translating gives CASSLAGGPQYF.

This clone was detected only a few times. The chain combines TRBV28 with TRBJ1-2; D gene unclear. Germline CDR1 MDHEN, CDR2 SYDVKM. The ends were cut back, 4 bases at V and 3 bases at J, with 12 bases in the middle. The CDR3 covers 14 residues. The CDR3 sequence: CASSWGAEDYGYTF. DNA of the CDR3: TGTGCCAGCAGTTGGGGTGCGGAGGACTATGGCTACACCTTC.

DNA for the CDR3: TGTGCCAGCAGCTTAGGGGGTAGTGAAAAACTGTTTTTT. The encoded protein is CASSLGGSEKLFF. This chain links TRBV7-3 with TRBJ1-4; D possibly corresponds to TRBD1 (5 bases). V was shortened by 2 bases and J by 7 bases, with 8 bases between the two germline ends. The germline V gene has CDR1 SGHTA and CDR2 FQGTGA. The CDR3 is 13 amino acids.

J is TRBJ2-1 and V is TRBV30; D ambiguous. V dropped 1 base and J dropped 0 bases, with 7 bases sitting between them. The CDR3 is 14 residues long. CDR1 is GTSNPN, CDR2 SVGIG, per germline (reference sequence). The CDR3 region is CAWSEGISYNEQFF. Here the CDR3 DNA reads TGTGCCTGGAGTGAGGGAATCTCCTACAATGAGCAGTTCTTC. Full variable domain (remainder filled in from reference TRBV30 and TRBJ2-1): SQTIHQWPATLVQPVGSPLSLECTVEGTSNPNLYWYRQAAGRGLQLLFYSVGIGQISSEVPQNLSASRPQDRQFILSSKKLLLSDSGFYLCAWSEGISYNEQFFGPGTRLTVL.

In this sample, this clone turned up a few times. This chain joins TRBV6-5 and TRBJ1-1, with unresolved D. V was clipped by 6 bases and J by 1 base, with 6 bases between them. The CDR3 runs to 12 residues. Germline CDR1 is MNHEY and CDR2 is SVGAGI. Written as DNA, the CDR3 is TGTGCCAGCAGGAACAGGAACACTGAAGCTTTCTTT. This translates into CASRNRNTEAFF.

This chain connects TRBV6-6 to TRBJ1-2; D is unclear. Germline values: CDR1 MNHNY, CDR2 SVGAGI (reference sequence). V was clipped by 2 bases and J by 0 bases, with 13 bases between them. The CDR3 is 16 residues long. CDR3 DNA: TGTGCCAGCAGTTACCGTGGCACCATCCCTAACTATGGCTACACCTTC. It encodes CASSYRGTIPNYGYTF.

There are a few counts of this clone. The chain has TRBV19 and TRBJ1-2; perhaps TRBD1 as D (5 bases). Germline CDR1 and CDR2: LNHDA and SQIVND (reference sequence). V shed 11 bases and J shed 6 bases, with 16 bases lying between them. The CDR3 has 12 residues. The chain's CDR3 is CAGRTAGDGYTF. CDR3 DNA sequence: TGTGCCGGAAGAACGGCGGGGGATGGCTACACCTTC.

V is TRBV7-3 and J is TRBJ2-3; possibly TRBD1 for D (6 bases). CDR1 and CDR2 from the germline V gene are SGHTA and FQGTGA. V was cut by 0 bases and J by 2 bases, with 12 bases left in between. The CDR3 contains 16 residues. The CDR3 sequence: CASSLTGEGVTDTQYF. The CDR3 bases are TGTGCCAGCAGCTTAACTGGAGAGGGGGTCACAGATACGCAGTATTTT.

The chain employs TRBV6-1 and TRBJ1-1; D not certain. The CDR3 sequence is 15 residues long. Trimming took off 2 bases at V and 4 bases at J, with 14 bases between the two ends. The germline CDR1 and CDR2 sequences are MNHNS and SASEGT. CDR3 DNA: TGTGCCAGCAGTGAATTTGTGGGGTCAGGCACTGAAGCTTTCTTT. Translation gives CASSEFVGSGTEAFF.

J is TRBJ2-2 and V is TRBV10-1; D uncertain. The germline V and J ends were trimmed by 4 bases and 10 bases, with 13 bases remaining between them. CDR3 length: 13 residues. The germline gives CDR1 WNHNN, CDR2 SYGVQD (reference sequence). The CDR3 DNA sequence: TGCGCCAGCAGTGTTGCCGGTACGCAGGAGCTGTTTTTT. Protein: CASSVAGTQELFF.

A few counts support this clone. V usage is TRBV6-1 and J usage is TRBJ1-5; D possibly corresponds to TRBD1 (5 bases). CDR3 length: 16 amino acids. V was clipped by 2 bases and J by 5 bases, with 16 bases between them. From germline, CDR1 is MNHNS and CDR2 SASEGT. CDR3 DNA: TGTGCCAGCAGTGAACCCTTCCGGGGGTTAGATCAGCCCCAGCATTTT. Residues: CASSEPFRGLDQPQHF.

This rearrangement joins TRBV6-5 to TRBJ2-7, with 9 bases lining up with TRBD1. The length of the CDR3 is 14 residues. Trimming took 5 bases from V and 7 from J; bases not matched to a gene: 9. Germline values: CDR1 MNHEY, CDR2 SVGAGI. CDR3 coding DNA: TGTGCCAGCAGTACCGGGACAGGGACTGGGGAGCAGTACGTC. It is translated as CASSTGTGTGEQYV.

This chain uses TRBV19 with TRBJ2-5; no firm D call. The CDR3 is 13 residues long. V was trimmed by 6 bases and J by 2 bases, leaving 10 bases between them. Germline assignment: CDR1 LNHDA and CDR2 SQIVND (reference sequence). CDR3 residues: CASSVVIQETQYF. In DNA form, the CDR3 reads TGTGCCAGTAGCGTAGTTATACAAGAGACCCAGTACTTC.

The chain employs TRBV4-1 and TRBJ1-1, with D uncertain. CDR1 MGHRA and CDR2 YSYEKL come from the germline V gene. The CDR3 contains 13 residues. Trimming left V 6 bases short and J 6 bases short, with 14 bases between. The CDR3: CASSYGRLAEAFF. The CDR3 region has the DNA TGCGCCAGCAGTTACGGACGTTTGGCTGAAGCTTTCTTT.

The chain carries TRBV6-5 and TRBJ2-7, with D uncertain. There are 12 residues in the CDR3. Germline loops: CDR1 MNHEY, CDR2 SVGAGI. V was shortened by 4 bases and J by 7 bases, with 11 bases between the two germline ends. The CDR3 DNA is TGTGCCAGCAGTTCCAGACCCTCGGAGCAGTACTTC. Translating gives CASSSRPSEQYF.

This clone has just a few counts. CDR3: CASSQDGRGLRQPQHF. The DNA of the CDR3 is TGTGCCAGTAGCCAAGATGGGAGGGGGCTCAGGCAGCCCCAGCATTTT. The J gene is TRBJ1-5, the V gene TRBV19; the match to TRBD1 covers 7 bases. V gave up 6 bases and J gave up 7 bases; unmatched junction bases: 15. CDR1 LNHDA and CDR2 SQIVND come from the germline V gene (reference sequence). This CDR3 contains 16 residues.

This clone appeared once. V and J are TRBV2 and TRBJ1-3; D is unresolved. Germline V CDR1 and CDR2: SNHLY, FYNNEI. V lost 1 base and J 0 bases, leaving 7 bases between the germline ends. The length of the CDR3 is 15 residues. The CDR3 DNA sequence: TGTGCCAGCAGTGAAGGTCCCCGCTCTGGAAACACCATATATTTT. Translating gives CASSEGPRSGNTIYF.

This chain joins TRBV7-9 and TRBJ2-1; 7 nucleotides match TRBD2. The V segment lost 5 bases and the J segment 2 bases; nucleotides outside the gene matches: 12. The CDR3 extends over 17 amino acids. CDR1 and CDR2 from the germline V gene are SEHNR and FQNEAQ (reference sequence). The CDR3 sequence: CASSPPEGLAAYNEQFF. CDR3 DNA sequence: TGTGCCAGCAGCCCCCCGGAGGGGCTAGCGGCCTACAATGAGCAGTTCTTC.

V usage is TRBV2 and J usage is TRBJ1-1; D gene ambiguous. The CDR3 is 15 amino acids. V was cut by 6 bases and J by 3 bases, with 17 bases left in between. Germline V gene lookup returns CDR1 SNHLY and CDR2 FYNNEI. The CDR3 protein is CASRIHLGSDTEAFF. CDR3 DNA sequence: TGTGCCAGCAGGATCCACCTCGGATCAGACACTGAAGCTTTCTTT.

The gene calls are TRBV2 and TRBJ2-7; maybe TRBD2 (5 bases). Trimming cost V 0 bases and J 4 bases, with 13 bases left between them. CDR3 size: 15 residues. Germline lookup yields CDR1 SNHLY and CDR2 FYNNEI. The CDR3 nucleotides are TGTGCCAGCAGTGAAGCGCTCGGGGAAGGATACGAGCAGTACGTC. It specifies CASSEALGEGYEQYV.

Here the CDR3 reads CASSFGQGDYGYTF. CDR3 bases: TGTGCCAGCAGCTTTGGACAGGGAGACTATGGCTACACCTTC. The chain links TRBV5-8 to TRBJ1-2, with 8 bases matching TRBD1. This CDR3 contains 14 residues. The V segment lost 2 bases and the J segment 3 bases; nucleotides outside the gene matches: 3. Germline CDR1 and CDR2: SGHTS and YDEGEE. The full variable domain, with the rest looked up from reference TRBV5-8 and TRBJ1-2, is EAGVTQSPTHLIKTRGQQATLRCSPISGHTSVYWYQQALGLGLQFLLWYDEGEERNRGNFPPRFSGRQFPNYSSELNVNALELEDSALYLCASSFGQGDYGYTFGSGTRLTVV.

V usage is TRBV4-2 and J usage is TRBJ2-1; 7 nucleotides match TRBD2. Trimming at V came to 4 bases and at J to 4 bases, leaving 13 bases not matched to a gene. The length of the CDR3 is 17 residues. Germline V gene sequence: CDR1 LGHNA, CDR2 YNFKEQ. The CDR3 spells CASSPSQRGEPYNEQFF. The CDR3 DNA is TGTGCCAGCAGCCCTTCCCAGCGGGGAGAACCTTACAATGAGCAGTTCTTC.

Here the CDR3 reads CASSLGTGNAYEQYF. CDR3 sequence (DNA): TGTGCCAGCAGTCTCGGGACAGGCAACGCCTACGAGCAGTACTTC. V gene TRBV27 combines with J gene TRBJ2-7; 8 nucleotides agree with TRBD1. The V gene end was trimmed by 5 bases and the J gene end by 2 bases; junction bases not matched to a gene: 8. There are 15 residues in the CDR3. Germline V gene data show CDR1 as MNHEY and CDR2 as SMNVEV (reference sequence).

The J gene is TRBJ2-2, the V gene TRBV7-6; D may be TRBD1 or TRBD2 (5 bases each). Per germline, CDR1 SGHVS and CDR2 FNYEAQ. This CDR3 is 14 amino acids long. Trimming cost V 1 base and J 7 bases, with 10 bases left between them. CDR3 DNA sequence: TGTGCCAGCAGCTTAGATCAGGGAGACGGGGAGCTGTTTTTT. Translating gives CASSLDQGDGELFF.

The chain couples TRBV9 to TRBJ2-1; D unclear. CDR3 length: 12 residues. V was trimmed by 0 bases and J by 7 bases, leaving 5 bases between them. Germline values: CDR1 SGDLS, CDR2 YYNGEE. CDR3 residues: CASSVVENEQFF. CDR3 coding DNA: TGTGCCAGCAGCGTAGTTGAAAATGAGCAGTTCTTC.

This chain joins TRBV6-1 and TRBJ2-5; D gene uncertain. The CDR3 sequence is 11 residues long. The germline V gene has CDR1 MNHNS and CDR2 SASEGT. V lost 6 bases and J lost 5, with 7 bases in between. The CDR3 DNA reads TGTGCCAGCAGACTGGGGGAGACCCAGTACTTC. Its translation is CASRLGETQYF.

The chain joins TRBV5-1 to TRBJ1-1; tentatively, D is TRBD1 (5 bases). The CDR3 spans 15 residues. Germline V gives CDR1 SGHRS, CDR2 YFSETQ. V was trimmed by 4 bases and J by 0 bases, leaving 13 bases between them. The CDR3 region has the DNA TGCGCCAGCAGCATTCCCGGGACGGTGAACACTGAAGCTTTCTTT. Translating it yields CASSIPGTVNTEAFF.